One sample yielded the 25 T cell receptor beta chains listed below, sequenced in a study of T cells in Graves' hyperthyroidism and ophthalmopathy. The TCR beta CDR3 regions underwent amplification using RNA transcripts as the source. Using the HTBI primer set, a first-round RT-PCR was run on the TCR CDR3. TCRdb passed the multiplex PCR reads through MiXCR, listing each CDR3 protein once. This repertoire shows nearly 600,000 distinct CDR3 sequences, approximately 15% found once; its top ten account for 6.5% to 9%. Sequencing used blood. All receptors come from a woman aged 18-35 years with Graves' ophthalmopathy.

This clonotype has a count of ten or more. The CDR3 DNA follows: TGTGCCAGCAGCTCCTGGACGGAAAATGAAGCTTTCTTT. Protein sequence: CASSSWTENEAFF. The chain combines TRBV7-9 with TRBJ1-1; D not certain. Germline V CDR1 and CDR2: SEHNR, FQNEAQ (reference sequence). This CDR3 is 13 amino acids long. V lost 4 bases to trimming and J lost 7 bases, with 13 bases between them.

In this sample, this clonotype turned up many times. The genes are TRBV20-1 and TRBJ1-6; 10 bases align to TRBD1. The germline CDR1 and CDR2 sequences are DFQATT and SNEGSKA (reference sequence). The CDR3 totals 11 residues. J gave up 15 bases and V 6 bases, and 5 bases lay outside the gene matches. The chain's CDR3 is CSAATGGLLHF. The CDR3 DNA reads TGCAGTGCGGCGACAGGGGGCCTCCTCCACTTT.

Ten or more counts support this clonotype. The chain combines TRBV24-1 with TRBJ2-2; no reliable D call. V dropped 5 bases and J dropped 6 bases, with 6 bases sitting between them. CDR1 KGHDR and CDR2 SFDVKD come from the germline V gene. The CDR3 loop spans 12 amino acids. In DNA, the CDR3 is TGTGCCACCAGTGTACTCGCCGGGGAGCTGTTTTTT. Encoded protein: CATSVLAGELFF.

This clonotype was found many times. The chain couples TRBV30 to TRBJ2-7; no clear D. The CDR3 extends over 14 amino acids. V was clipped by 3 bases and J by 7 bases, with 19 bases between them. CDR1 is GTSNPN, CDR2 SVGIG, per germline (reference sequence). The DNA for the CDR3 is TGTGCCTGGAGCCCCGCGGCGGTACTCTTAGAGCAGTACTTC. Protein product: CAWSPAAVLLEQYF.

The sample holds a few counts of this clonotype. CDR3 protein: CAWSGIGELFF. CDR3 in DNA: TGTGCCTGGAGCGGGATCGGGGAGCTGTTTTTT. The genes are TRBV30 and TRBJ2-2; possibly TRBD2 for D (5 bases). The CDR3 is 11 amino acids. From germline, CDR1 is GTSNPN and CDR2 SVGIG (reference sequence). V was trimmed by 3 bases and J by 7 bases, leaving 6 bases between them.

The sample holds many counts of this clonotype. The chain couples TRBV20-1 to TRBJ2-7; D may be TRBD1 or TRBD2 (5 bases each). The length of the CDR3 is 15 residues. Trimming removed 4 bases at V and 0 bases at J, with 16 bases between. Per the germline V gene, CDR1 is DFQATT and CDR2 is SNEGSKA (reference sequence). CDR3 bases: TGCAGTGCTAAAAAGCAGGGACCCAGCTCCTACGAGCAGTACTTC. Amino acids: CSAKKQGPSSYEQYF.

This clonotype has a count of ten or more. The chain joins TRBV4-2 to TRBJ1-1; D not certain. Germline values: CDR1 LGHNA, CDR2 YNFKEQ. With 2 bases removed from V and 1 base from J, the gap between germline ends came to 8 bases. The CDR3 has 14 amino acids. The CDR3, as DNA: TGTGCCAGCAGCCAAACTCGCGGGAACACTGAAGCTTTCTTT. This sequence encodes CASSQTRGNTEAFF.

This clonotype was counted many times. V is TRBV28 and J is TRBJ1-1; D may be TRBD1 (5 bases). The germline gives CDR1 MDHEN, CDR2 SYDVKM. CDR3 length equals 16 residues. V was clipped by 5 bases and J by 0 bases, with 16 bases between them. The CDR3 coding sequence is TGTGCCAGCAGTCCCTTCGGGAGGGACCTGAACACTGAAGCTTTCTTT. It is translated as CASSPFGRDLNTEAFF.

This clonotype showed up many times. CDR3 bases: TGTGCCAGCAGTTTACGGTACGGTTTCGCTAGCACAGATACGCAGTATTTT. The encoded protein is CASSLRYGFASTDTQYF. The chain uses TRBV12-3 or TRBV12-4 and TRBJ2-3; D remains unclear. V lost 2 bases to trimming and J lost 0 bases, with 15 bases between them. This CDR3 contains 17 residues.

The rearrangement links TRBV9 to TRBJ2-3; 12 bases line up with TRBD2. Germline values: CDR1 SGDLS, CDR2 YYNGEE. This CDR3 comprises 19 residues. The J segment lost 2 bases and the V segment lost 6 bases, leaving 16 bases of the junction unmatched. CDR3 residues: CASKKGGLAGGPDTDTQYF. The CDR3, as DNA: TGTGCCAGCAAAAAAGGAGGGCTAGCGGGAGGGCCTGACACAGATACGCAGTATTTT.

This clonotype was detected many times. CDR3: CASSQVLAVYEQYF. DNA of the CDR3: TGTGCCAGCAGCCAAGTTCTAGCGGTCTACGAGCAGTACTTC. This chain links TRBV4-2 with TRBJ2-7; 7 positions agree with TRBD2. Germline values: CDR1 LGHNA, CDR2 YNFKEQ. The V segment lost 1 base and the J segment 3 bases; nucleotides outside the gene matches: 3. This CDR3 is 14 amino acids long.

This clonotype has a count of ten or more. CDR3 residues: CASSQHVAGELFF. CDR3 DNA sequence: TGTGCCAGCAGCCAACATGTAGCGGGGGAGCTGTTTTTT. This chain joins TRBV3-1 and TRBJ2-2; maybe TRBD2 (5 bases). Per germline, CDR1 LGHDT and CDR2 YNNKEL (reference sequence). The V end lost 2 bases, the J end lost 8 bases, and 9 bases lay between the germline ends. This CDR3 comprises 13 residues.

This chain uses TRBV4-1 with TRBJ2-7; TRBD2 agrees at 9 bases. This CDR3 has 15 residues. Trimming cost V 4 bases and J 6 bases; bases outside gene matches: 10. Looked up from germline, CDR1 is MGHRA and CDR2 is YSYEKL. Here the CDR3 reads CASSRREGLGGEQYF. The CDR3 DNA reads TGCGCCAGCAGCCGGCGGGAGGGCCTTGGGGGCGAGCAGTACTTC.

This clonotype was detected ten times or more. The rearrangement uses TRBV6-1 and TRBJ1-5, with no clear D. The ends were cut back, 2 bases at V and 3 bases at J, with 5 bases in the middle. This CDR3 is 13 amino acids long. The germline V gene has CDR1 MNHNS and CDR2 SASEGT. CDR3 protein: CASSERPNQPQHF. The CDR3 DNA is TGTGCCAGCAGTGAACGGCCCAATCAGCCCCAGCATTTT.

There are a few counts of this clonotype. The CDR3 here is CASSSRQGFEYNEQFF. The DNA for the CDR3 is TGTGCCAGCAGCTCCCGTCAGGGGTTCGAGTACAATGAGCAGTTCTTC. The chain links TRBV7-9 to TRBJ2-1; tentatively, D is TRBD1 (6 bases). The V end was cut by 4 bases, the J end by 4 bases, with 17 bases between. This CDR3 region has 16 residues. Per germline, CDR1 SEHNR and CDR2 FQNEAQ (reference sequence).

This clonotype has only a few counts. This chain uses TRBV20-1 with TRBJ2-7; D remains ambiguous. The CDR3 consists of 10 residues. Per the germline V gene, CDR1 is DFQATT and CDR2 is SNEGSKA (reference sequence). Trimming left V 5 bases short and J 5 bases short, with 7 bases between. Written as DNA, the CDR3 is TGCAGTGCTCTGGGGAACGAGCAGTACTTC. Translating gives CSALGNEQYF.

In this sample, this clonotype turned up many times. The gene calls are TRBV2 and TRBJ2-3; the match to TRBD1 covers 9 bases. Unmatched junction bases numbered 9, after V lost 2 bases and J lost 0 bases. In germline, CDR1 is SNHLY, CDR2 FYNNEI. The CDR3 spans 18 residues. CDR3 protein: CASSERGQGKLSTDTQYF. The DNA for the CDR3 is TGTGCCAGCAGTGAACGTGGACAGGGGAAGTTGAGCACAGATACGCAGTATTTT.

This clonotype came up many times. This chain links TRBV3-1 with TRBJ2-3; 8 bases match TRBD2. V lost 3 bases and J lost 2; bases outside the gene matches: 7. CDR3 length: 16 residues. The germline CDR1 and CDR2 sequences are LGHDT and YNNKEL (reference sequence). Written as DNA, the CDR3 is TGTGCCAGCAGCCAGGCCACTAGCGGACCCACAGATACGCAGTATTTT. Encoded protein: CASSQATSGPTDTQYF.

This chain connects TRBV5-4 to TRBJ1-1, with TRBD1 identical over 8 bases. CDR1 and CDR2 from the germline V gene are SGHNT and YYREEE (reference sequence). This CDR3 comprises 15 residues. V lost 6 bases, J lost 0 bases, and 7 bases stayed unmatched. The CDR3 sequence: CASTIQGVMNTEAFF. The CDR3 DNA reads TGTGCCAGCACCATACAGGGGGTGATGAACACTGAAGCTTTCTTT.

This clonotype was found many times. The chain is built from TRBV5-1 and TRBJ2-1; 8 positions agree with TRBD1. The CDR3 extends over 17 amino acids. Germline CDR1 and CDR2: SGHRS and YFSETQ. V was pared by 5 bases and J by 6 bases, with 16 bases of the junction left unmatched. This chain's CDR3 is CASSPDPTGASLNEQFF. DNA of the CDR3: TGCGCCAGCAGTCCCGACCCGACAGGGGCATCCCTCAATGAGCAGTTCTTC.

There are many counts of this clonotype. J is TRBJ2-7 and V is TRBV19; 7 nucleotides agree with TRBD2. Germline V gives CDR1 LNHDA, CDR2 SQIVND (reference sequence). The CDR3 has 17 amino acids. J lost 0 bases, V lost 1 base, and 9 bases had no gene match. This CDR3 reads CASSIGWASGYSYEQYF. In nucleotides, the CDR3 is TGTGCCAGTAGTATAGGATGGGCTAGCGGATACTCCTACGAGCAGTACTTC.

The chain uses TRBV10-3 and TRBJ2-3; TRBD2 agrees at 13 bases. This CDR3 has 14 amino acids. Germline CDR1 reads ENHRY; CDR2 reads SYGVKD. J was trimmed by 2 bases and V by 11 bases; bases with no gene match: 4. DNA of the CDR3: TGTGCCCTCGGGACTAGCGGGAACACAGATACGCAGTATTTT. Its protein is CALGTSGNTDTQYF.

The sample holds a few counts of this clonotype. The CDR3: CASSIGVSGTEAFF. In nucleotides, the CDR3 is TGTGCCAGTAGTATAGGGGTCTCGGGAACTGAAGCTTTCTTT. V and J are TRBV19 and TRBJ1-1, with no clear D. Trimming took 1 base from V and 5 from J, leaving 11 bases between them. Germline CDR1 reads LNHDA; CDR2 reads SQIVND (reference sequence). This CDR3 region has 14 residues.

The V gene is TRBV5-6, the J gene TRBJ2-3; D is uncertain. The CDR3 has 15 amino acids. From germline, CDR1 is SGHDT and CDR2 YYEEEE. Between the trimmed V and J ends, which lost 1 base and 7 bases, there was a span of 16 bases. The CDR3 loop reads CASSLWVGPAYTQYF. The CDR3 nucleotides are TGTGCCAGCAGCTTGTGGGTAGGGCCCGCCTATACGCAGTATTTT.

This clonotype was seen many times. This chain joins TRBV4-2 and TRBJ1-1; 8 positions match TRBD1. Trimming removed 1 base from V and 0 bases from J; junction bases left unmatched: 10. There are 18 residues in the CDR3. Germline V CDR1 and CDR2: LGHNA, YNFKEQ. The CDR3 loop reads CASSQGPQQGVVNTEAFF. CDR3 nucleotide sequence: TGTGCCAGCAGCCAAGGCCCACAACAGGGGGTGGTGAACACTGAAGCTTTCTTT.